This TCR beta chain was captured by sequencing in a study of blood T cell repertoires in COVID-19. Study in general: Spain, Italy and the United States supplied samples that represented acute and convalescent COVID-19.

Germline-derived CDR1 and CDR2 are SGHRS and YFSETQ. The CDR3 extends over 13 amino acids. V was pared by 4 bases and J by 7 bases, with 12 bases between. Original handling: Nucleated cell number was recorded as an estimate derived from reference gene primer amplification. Produced via immunoSEQ multiplex PCR; TCRdb's table is partial and in-frame only. The V and J calls and clone size were taken over from that table, and D and trimming were inferred from the DNA. This table has around 62,000 clones, 80% to 95% appearing once. The specimen sequenced was peripheral blood. The sequence was collected from a man aged 70 or older with active COVID-19. The chain joins TRBV5-1 to TRBJ2-1, with D possibly TRBD2 on 6 matching bases. The CDR3 sequence: CASSGGTSNEQFF. The DNA of the CDR3 is TGCGCCAGCAGCGGCGGGACCAGTAATGAGCAGTTCTTC.